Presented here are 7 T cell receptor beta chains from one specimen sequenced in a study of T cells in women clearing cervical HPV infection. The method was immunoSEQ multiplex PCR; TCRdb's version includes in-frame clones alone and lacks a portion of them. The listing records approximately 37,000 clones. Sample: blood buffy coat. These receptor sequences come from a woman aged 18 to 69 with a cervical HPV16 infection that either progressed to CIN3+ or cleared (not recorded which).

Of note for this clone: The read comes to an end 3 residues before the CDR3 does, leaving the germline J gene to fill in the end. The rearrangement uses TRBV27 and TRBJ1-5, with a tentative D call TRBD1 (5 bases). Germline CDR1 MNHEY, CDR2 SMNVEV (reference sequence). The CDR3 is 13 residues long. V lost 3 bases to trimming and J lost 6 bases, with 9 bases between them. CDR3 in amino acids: CASSFERGQPQHF. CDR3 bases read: TGTGCCAGCAGTTTCGAAAGGGGTCAGCCC.

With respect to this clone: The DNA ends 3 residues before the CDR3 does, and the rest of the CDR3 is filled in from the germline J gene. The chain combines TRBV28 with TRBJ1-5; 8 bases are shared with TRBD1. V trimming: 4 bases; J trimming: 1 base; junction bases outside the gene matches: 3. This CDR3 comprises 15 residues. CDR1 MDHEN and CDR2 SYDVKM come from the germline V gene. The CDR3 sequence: CASSSQGGSNQPQHF. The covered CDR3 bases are TGTGCCAGCAGTTCACAGGGGGGGAGCAATCAGCCC. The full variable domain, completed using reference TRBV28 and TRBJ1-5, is DVKVTQSSRYLVKRTGEKVFLECVQDMDHENMFWYRQDPGLGLRLIYFSYDVKMKEKGDIPEGYSVSREKKERFSLILESASTNQTSMYLCASSSQGGSNQPQHFGDGTRLSIL.

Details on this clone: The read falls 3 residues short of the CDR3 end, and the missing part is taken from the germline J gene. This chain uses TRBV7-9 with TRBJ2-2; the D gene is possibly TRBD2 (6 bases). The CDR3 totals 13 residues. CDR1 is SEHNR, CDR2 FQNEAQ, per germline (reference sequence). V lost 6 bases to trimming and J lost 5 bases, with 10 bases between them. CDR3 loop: CASRGGSTGELFF. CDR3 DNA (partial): TGTGCCAGCAGGGGGGGTAGTACCGGGGAG.

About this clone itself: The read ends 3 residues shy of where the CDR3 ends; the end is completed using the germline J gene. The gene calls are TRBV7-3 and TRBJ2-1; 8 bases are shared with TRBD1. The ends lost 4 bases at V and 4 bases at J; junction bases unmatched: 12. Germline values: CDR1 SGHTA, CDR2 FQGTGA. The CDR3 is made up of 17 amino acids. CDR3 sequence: CASSWTGFKSPYNEQFF. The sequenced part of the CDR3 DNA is TGTGCCAGCAGCTGGACAGGGTTTAAGTCCCCATACAATGAG.

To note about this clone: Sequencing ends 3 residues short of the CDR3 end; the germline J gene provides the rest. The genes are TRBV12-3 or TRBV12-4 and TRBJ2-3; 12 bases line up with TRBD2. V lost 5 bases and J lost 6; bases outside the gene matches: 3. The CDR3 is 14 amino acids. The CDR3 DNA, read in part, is TGTGCCAGCAGTCCCGGGACTAGCGGGGATACG. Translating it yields CASSPGTSGDT. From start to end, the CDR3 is CASSPGTSGDTQYF.

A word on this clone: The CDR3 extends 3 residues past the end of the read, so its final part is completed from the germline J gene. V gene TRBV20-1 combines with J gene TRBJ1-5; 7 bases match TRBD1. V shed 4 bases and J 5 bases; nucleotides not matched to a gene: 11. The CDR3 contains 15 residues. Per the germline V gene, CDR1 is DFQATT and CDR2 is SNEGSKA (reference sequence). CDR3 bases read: TGCAGTGCTACTACCCAGGGGGGAGGTGATCAGCCC. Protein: CSATTQGGGDQP. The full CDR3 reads CSATTQGGGDQPQHF.

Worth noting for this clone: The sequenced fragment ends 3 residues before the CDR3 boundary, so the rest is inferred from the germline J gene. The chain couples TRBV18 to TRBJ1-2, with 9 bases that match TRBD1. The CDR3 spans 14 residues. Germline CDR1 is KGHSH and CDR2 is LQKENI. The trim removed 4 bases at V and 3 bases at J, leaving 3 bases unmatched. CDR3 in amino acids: CASSLQGADYGYTF. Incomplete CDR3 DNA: TGTGCCAGCTCACTACAGGGGGCAGACTATGGC.